The clone carrying this T cell receptor (beta chain) was seen only a few times. Germline-derived CDR1 and CDR2 are SGHRS and YFSETQ. This CDR3 comprises 16 residues. V was clipped by 0 bases and J by 2 bases; unmatched bases: 8. This record belongs to a study of blood T cell repertoires in COVID-19. Study-wide context: The samples span acute and convalescent COVID-19 from the United States, Italy and Spain. From T cells, B-cell-depleted T cells, or PBMCs came the material, which was cDNA or gDNA.

In the source study's methods: From reference gene primer amplification, estimates of nucleated cell counts were derived. TCRdb keeps only in-frame clones here, not all; method: immunoSEQ multiplex PCR. That table furnishes V, J and clone size, whereas the DNA furnished D and trimming. The data hold approximately 190,000 clones, with around 79% observed a single time. The sequence came from a man aged 55-75 years with active or convalescent COVID-19. The chain links TRBV5-1 to TRBJ2-7, with 7 bases matching TRBD2. Sample: peripheral blood. CDR3 protein: CASSLEGGSIAYEQYF. CDR3 nucleotide sequence: TGCGCCAGCAGCTTGGAGGGCGGGAGTATAGCCTACGAGCAGTACTTC. Combining the CDR3 with reference TRBV5-1 and TRBJ2-7 gives the whole variable domain KAGVTQTPRYLIKTRGQQVTLSCSPISGHRSVSWYQQTPGQGLQFLFEYFSETQRNKGNFPGRFSGRQFSNSRSEMNVSTLELGDSALYLCASSLEGGSIAYEQYFGPGTRLTVT.